One sample yielded the 29 T cell receptor beta chains listed below, sequenced in a study of blood T cell repertoires in COVID-19. Assay: immunoSEQ multiplex PCR; the TCRdb copy retains only in-frame clones and omits some. The top ten clones hold approximately 5% of a sample with around 100,000 clones, just over 85% of them seen once. The sequencing input was peripheral blood. The receptors shown here come from a human donor in a cohort sampled during active COVID-19.

The chain has TRBV27 and TRBJ2-7; TRBD2 is a possible D gene (5 bases). Trimming removed 8 bases from V and 6 bases from J, with 11 bases in between. Germline lookup yields CDR1 MNHEY and CDR2 SMNVEV (reference sequence). The CDR3 has 11 residues. This chain's CDR3 is CASVGRAEQYF. For the CDR3, the DNA is TGTGCCAGCGTTGGGCGGGCCGAGCAGTACTTC.

The gene calls are TRBV7-3 and TRBJ1-2, with D possibly TRBD1 on 6 matching bases. The V gene's germline CDR1 is SGHTA and CDR2 FQGTGA. The CDR3 contains 14 residues. V was pared by 2 bases and J by 6 bases, with 13 bases between. Here the CDR3 reads CASSLRPGDHGYTF. The CDR3 nucleotides read TGTGCCAGCAGCTTACGGCCAGGGGACCATGGCTACACCTTC.

The gene calls are TRBV10-2 and TRBJ2-5, with TRBD1 as a possible D gene (6 bases). The CDR3 length is 15 residues. In germline, CDR1 is WSHSY, CDR2 SAAADI. The ends were cut back, 2 bases at V and 1 base at J, with 11 bases in the middle. The CDR3, as DNA: TGCGCCAGCAGTGAGCCAACACAGGGCCAAGAGACCCAGTACTTC. It codes for CASSEPTQGQETQYF.

The genes are TRBV28 and TRBJ2-1, with D possibly being TRBD1 (5 bases). Trimming shortened V by 3 bases and J by 0 bases, and 6 bases separated the two germline ends. The CDR3 extends over 14 amino acids. Germline assignment: CDR1 MDHEN and CDR2 SYDVKM. The CDR3 DNA reads TGTGCCAGCAGTTTTACAGGCTCCTACAATGAGCAGTTCTTC. Translated, it gives CASSFTGSYNEQFF.

V and J are TRBV11-2 and TRBJ2-2; TRBD2 matches 8 bases. The CDR3 totals 14 residues. Germline CDR1 reads SGHAT; CDR2 reads FQNNGV. The V gene end was trimmed by 8 bases and the J gene end by 1 base; junction bases not matched to a gene: 3. This chain's CDR3 is CASRSGRNTGELFF. CDR3 DNA: TGTGCCAGCCGGAGCGGGAGGAACACCGGGGAGCTGTTTTTT.

V gene TRBV5-1 combines with J gene TRBJ1-5, with TRBD1 identical over 8 bases. This CDR3 is 15 amino acids long. Germline CDR1 SGHRS, CDR2 YFSETQ. V dropped 4 bases and J dropped 4; count of bases not matched to a gene: 7. In DNA, the CDR3 is TGCGCCAGCAGCCGAGGACAGGGCGAAAATCAGCCCCAGCATTTT. This encodes CASSRGQGENQPQHF.

The V and J genes are TRBV28 and TRBJ2-3; a weak D match, TRBD1 (6 bases). This CDR3 has 13 residues. Trimming cost V 8 bases and J 0 bases, with 9 bases left between them. Germline V gene sequence: CDR1 MDHEN, CDR2 SYDVKM. The CDR3 spells CASGQRSTDTQYF. Written as DNA, the CDR3 is TGTGCCAGCGGACAGCGAAGCACAGATACGCAGTATTTT.

The chain couples TRBV19 to TRBJ1-5, with 7 bases identical to TRBD1. Germline V CDR1 and CDR2: LNHDA, SQIVND (reference sequence). With V trimmed by 6 bases and J by 7 bases, 9 bases remained unmatched. The CDR3 spans 14 residues. The CDR3 loop is CASRVNRGQQPQHF. CDR3 bases: TGTGCCAGTAGGGTGAACAGGGGCCAGCAGCCCCAGCATTTT.

This chain links TRBV15 with TRBJ1-2; a weak D match, TRBD1 (6 bases). Germline-derived CDR1 and CDR2 are LNHNV and YYDKDF (reference sequence). CDR3 size: 17 residues. Trimming took 0 bases from V and 3 from J, leaving 17 bases between them. The CDR3 sequence: CATSRDRKGGDHYGYTF. As DNA, the CDR3 is TGTGCCACCAGCAGAGATCGGAAAGGGGGGGACCACTATGGCTACACCTTC.

The V gene is TRBV5-1, the J gene TRBJ2-7; tentatively, D is TRBD1 (6 bases). The CDR3 runs 12 residues. Trimming left V 3 bases short and J 4 bases short, with 8 bases between. The germline gives CDR1 SGHRS, CDR2 YFSETQ. In nucleotides, the CDR3 is TGCGCCAGCAGCTCACAGGGTTACGAGCAGTACTTC. This gives the protein CASSSQGYEQYF. The whole variable domain, remainder taken from reference TRBV5-1 and TRBJ2-7, is KAGVTQTPRYLIKTRGQQVTLSCSPISGHRSVSWYQQTPGQGLQFLFEYFSETQRNKGNFPGRFSGRQFSNSRSEMNVSTLELGDSALYLCASSSQGYEQYFGPGTRLTVT.

This rearrangement joins TRBV30 to TRBJ2-7; 9 positions agree with TRBD2. The CDR3 sequence is 15 residues long. Trimming removed 2 bases from V and 2 bases from J; junction bases left unmatched: 7. The germline gives CDR1 GTSNPN, CDR2 SVGIG (reference sequence). CDR3 loop: CAWSPLAGIPYEQYF. In DNA form, the CDR3 reads TGTGCCTGGAGTCCACTAGCGGGTATCCCCTACGAGCAGTACTTC. Full variable domain (missing parts from reference TRBV30 and TRBJ2-7): SQTIHQWPATLVQPVGSPLSLECTVEGTSNPNLYWYRQAAGRGLQLLFYSVGIGQISSEVPQNLSASRPQDRQFILSSKKLLLSDSGFYLCAWSPLAGIPYEQYFGPGTRLTVT.

The chain carries TRBV6-5 and TRBJ1-3, with a weak D call TRBD1 (6 bases). Germline CDR1 is MNHEY and CDR2 is SVGAGI. The CDR3 totals 15 residues. The ends were cut back, 2 bases at V and 2 bases at J, with 10 bases in the middle. CDR3 amino acids: CASSYQTGPGNTIYF. CDR3 DNA: TGTGCCAGCAGTTACCAAACAGGGCCTGGAAACACCATATATTTT.

The rearrangement uses TRBV3-1 (or the pseudogene TRBV3-2) and TRBJ2-5; TRBD2 matches 7 bases. This CDR3 spans 15 amino acids. V shed 4 bases and J 2 bases; nucleotides not matched to a gene: 7. CDR1 and CDR2 (germline): LGHDT, YNNKEL (reference sequence). DNA of the CDR3: TGTGCCAGCAGCCCGGGGGGTGTTTTTCAAGAGACCCAGTACTTC. It encodes CASSPGGVFQETQYF.

This clone has a single count. V usage is TRBV5-1 and J usage is TRBJ2-1; possible D gene TRBD2, 6 bases. The CDR3 runs 14 residues. The V and J ends lost 4 bases and 8 bases respectively, with 16 bases between them. Germline CDR1 is SGHRS and CDR2 is YFSETQ. The CDR3 nucleotides are TGCGCCAGCAGCAGGGAGGCCCAACGCGATGAGCAGTTCTTC. Translated: CASSREAQRDEQFF. The full variable domain, completed using reference TRBV5-1 and TRBJ2-1, is KAGVTQTPRYLIKTRGQQVTLSCSPISGHRSVSWYQQTPGQGLQFLFEYFSETQRNKGNFPGRFSGRQFSNSRSEMNVSTLELGDSALYLCASSREAQRDEQFFGPGTRLTVL.

The J gene is TRBJ2-1, the V gene TRBV19; D gene unclear. The CDR3 length is 14 residues. The V end lost 6 bases, the J end lost 5 bases, and 14 bases lay between the germline ends. In germline, CDR1 is LNHDA, CDR2 SQIVND (reference sequence). CDR3 nucleotides: TGTGCCAGTAGCACGGTTCCGAGTGACAATGAGCAGTTCTTC. It translates to CASSTVPSDNEQFF.

This clone was seen a few times. The chain has TRBV6-5 and TRBJ1-6; 7 positions agree with TRBD1. There are 15 residues in the CDR3. The J segment lost 4 bases and the V segment lost 4 bases, leaving 4 bases of the junction unmatched. CDR1 and CDR2 (germline): MNHEY, SVGAGI. Here the CDR3 reads CASSLQGRYNSPLHF. In nucleotides, the CDR3 is TGTGCCAGCAGTTTACAGGGGAGGTATAATTCACCCCTCCACTTT.

The chain links TRBV30 to TRBJ1-5; 7 bases match TRBD1. The germline CDR1 and CDR2 sequences are GTSNPN and SVGIG (reference sequence). After removal of 4 bases from V and 2 bases from J, the junction contained 2 bases not matched to a gene. CDR3 length: 13 amino acids. CDR3 residues: CAWNTGGNQPQHF. The CDR3 DNA reads as TGTGCCTGGAATACAGGGGGCAATCAGCCCCAGCATTTT.

This chain links TRBV7-2 with TRBJ1-2; 7 nucleotides match TRBD1. The V and J ends lost 1 base and 1 base, in that order; junction bases with no gene match: 6. The V gene's germline CDR1 is SGHTA and CDR2 FQGNSA. This CDR3 spans 16 amino acids. CDR3 sequence (DNA): TGTGCCAGCAGCTTAGGCCAGGGGGGCGTTAACTATGGCTACACCTTC. It yields the protein CASSLGQGGVNYGYTF.

V and J are TRBV19 and TRBJ2-7; 7 nucleotides agree with TRBD1. In germline, CDR1 is LNHDA, CDR2 SQIVND (reference sequence). This CDR3 region has 15 residues. V gave up 5 bases and J gave up 2 bases; unmatched junction bases: 9. CDR3 sequence: CASSPLQGSTYEQYF. DNA of the CDR3: TGTGCCAGTAGTCCCCTACAGGGGTCAACCTACGAGCAGTACTTC.

The chain employs TRBV6-1 and TRBJ2-1; a possible D gene is TRBD2 (6 bases). CDR3 length: 15 amino acids. V lost 0 bases and J 0 bases, leaving 6 bases between the germline ends. Looked up from germline, CDR1 is MNHNS and CDR2 is SASEGT. The CDR3 loop is CASSEASGSYNEQFF. The CDR3 DNA sequence: TGTGCCAGCAGTGAAGCTAGCGGCTCCTACAATGAGCAGTTCTTC.

The chain recombines TRBV19 with TRBJ2-2; 9 bases are shared with TRBD2. The CDR3 runs to 16 residues. V dropped 5 bases and J dropped 4; count of bases not matched to a gene: 8. Germline V gives CDR1 LNHDA, CDR2 SQIVND (reference sequence). The CDR3 DNA reads as TGTGCCAGTAGTGGGCTAGCGGGACCATCCACCGGGGAGCTGTTTTTT. The encoded protein is CASSGLAGPSTGELFF.

This chain joins TRBV18 and TRBJ1-6, with no clear D. Germline loops: CDR1 KGHSH, CDR2 LQKENI. Trimming cost V 2 bases and J 5 bases, with 10 bases left between them. This CDR3 comprises 15 residues. CDR3 coding DNA: TGTGCCAGCTCACCAGGGAGGGTCGATAATTCACCCCTCCACTTT. It encodes CASSPGRVDNSPLHF. The full variable domain, in which reference TRBV18 and TRBJ1-6 provide the parts outside the CDR3, is NAGVMQNPRHLVRRRGQEARLRCSPMKGHSHVYWYRQLPEEGLKFMVYLQKENIIDESGMPKERFSAEFPKEGPSILRIQQVVRGDSAAYFCASSPGRVDNSPLHFGNGTRLTVT.

The chain uses TRBV14 and TRBJ2-7; maybe TRBD2 (5 bases). Germline V CDR1 and CDR2: SGHDN, FVKESK. Trimming took 3 bases from V and 2 from J, leaving 23 bases between them. The CDR3 has 18 amino acids. CDR3 amino acids: CASSQTDFRQPMTYEQYF. The DNA for the CDR3 is TGTGCCAGCAGCCAGACGGACTTCAGGCAGCCGATGACCTACGAGCAGTACTTC.

This chain connects TRBV6-6 to TRBJ1-5, with D tentatively TRBD1 (6 bases). Looked up from germline, CDR1 is MNHNY and CDR2 is SVGAGI (reference sequence). The CDR3 consists of 12 residues. V was shortened by 4 bases and J by 8 bases, with 9 bases between the two germline ends. The CDR3 DNA follows: TGTGCCAGCAGTTTAGGGGGGGAGCCCCAGCATTTT. It encodes CASSLGGEPQHF.

This clone is a singleton in its sample. The gene calls are TRBV27 and TRBJ1-2; no reliable D call. Germline CDR1 and CDR2: MNHEY and SMNVEV (reference sequence). V was shortened by 10 bases and J by 4 bases, with 16 bases between the two germline ends. CDR3 length: 13 residues. The CDR3 DNA reads TGTGCCACCACCCCCTGGGCCGGCTATGGCTACACCTTC. This translates into CATTPWAGYGYTF.

This chain uses TRBV7-2 with TRBJ2-1; possible D gene TRBD2, 5 bases. The CDR3 contains 12 residues. Germline V gene data show CDR1 as SGHTA and CDR2 as FQGNSA. V was pared by 5 bases and J by 7 bases, with 9 bases between. DNA of the CDR3: TGTGCCAGCAGCCTCTCGGGGAATGAGCAGTTCTTC. Translated: CASSLSGNEQFF.

This chain links TRBV11-2 with TRBJ1-5, with 7 positions matching TRBD1. V lost 0 bases and J lost 11; bases outside the gene matches: 13. CDR1 SGHAT and CDR2 FQNNGV come from the germline V gene. This CDR3 is 16 amino acids long. In nucleotides, the CDR3 is TGTGCCAGCAGCTTAGATCAACGGCAGGGGGTCGGGTCCCAGCATTTT. It is translated as CASSLDQRQGVGSQHF.

The chain is built from TRBV28 and TRBJ1-1; 8 bases agree with TRBD1. The J segment lost 5 bases and the V segment lost 5 bases, leaving 10 bases of the junction unmatched. The CDR3 has 15 amino acids. Germline V gives CDR1 MDHEN, CDR2 SYDVKM. In DNA, the CDR3 is TGTGCCAGCAGTGTCGGACAGGGTATAAGGACTGAAGCTTTCTTT. Amino acids: CASSVGQGIRTEAFF.

Regarding this clone: The same CDR3 also results from other DNA sequences found in this sample. The chain uses TRBV29-1 and TRBJ1-2, with a weak D call TRBD1 (6 bases). V was cut by 4 bases and J by 5 bases, with 11 bases left in between. The CDR3 covers 12 residues. The germline gives CDR1 SQVTM, CDR2 ANQGSEA. CDR3 in amino acids: CSVVRGPYGYTF. The CDR3 coding sequence is TGCAGCGTTGTCAGGGGACCTTATGGCTACACCTTC.